These 27 T cell receptor beta chains were sequenced from one sample in a study of Graves' ophthalmopathy and Graves' hyperthyroidism. The study amplified TCR beta CDR3 regions using RNA transcripts. First-round RT-PCR used HTBI primers; second-round multiplex PCR followed. TCRdb fed the multiplex PCR reads into MiXCR, producing one record per CDR3 protein. This table has over a million distinct CDR3 sequences, about 35% appearing once. Sequences were obtained from peripheral blood or thyroid tissue (not recorded which). These receptors all come from an adult man with Graves' hyperthyroidism.

This clonotype was recorded many times. V gene TRBV7-9 combines with J gene TRBJ1-2; TRBD1 agrees at 8 bases. This CDR3 is 14 amino acids long. The J segment lost 3 bases and the V segment lost 6 bases, leaving 6 bases of the junction unmatched. Germline assignment: CDR1 SEHNR and CDR2 FQNEAQ (reference sequence). The CDR3 spells CASSGQGWDYGYTF. The CDR3 DNA is TGTGCCAGCAGTGGACAGGGATGGGACTATGGCTACACCTTC.

This clonotype was detected a few times. The J gene is TRBJ2-7, the V gene TRBV4-1; 8 bases agree with TRBD1. The CDR3 spans 14 residues. Germline loops: CDR1 MGHRA, CDR2 YSYEKL. The junction had 6 bases not matched to a gene; V was cut back by 3 bases and J by 5 bases. The CDR3 DNA reads as TGCGCCAGCAGCCAGGATCAGGGGGCGGACGAGCAGTACTTC. As protein: CASSQDQGADEQYF.

This clonotype was counted at least ten times. The chain links TRBV5-1 to TRBJ2-7, with 7 bases that match TRBD1. The V and J ends lost 0 bases and 5 bases, in that order; junction bases with no gene match: 8. Germline CDR1 reads SGHRS; CDR2 reads YFSETQ. The CDR3 spans 15 residues. The CDR3 DNA sequence: TGCGCCAGCAGCTTGGGATACAGGGGTAACGACGAGCAGTACTTC. It yields the protein CASSLGYRGNDEQYF.

This clonotype was observed a handful of times. The V and J genes are TRBV30 and TRBJ2-7, with a tentative D call TRBD1 (6 bases). Between the trimmed V and J ends, which lost 6 bases and 3 bases, there was a span of 15 bases. CDR1 GTSNPN and CDR2 SVGIG come from the germline V gene (reference sequence). The CDR3 is 13 residues long. This chain's CDR3 is CACHTGRDYEQYF. CDR3 nucleotide sequence: TGTGCCTGTCATACAGGGCGAGACTACGAGCAGTACTTC.

This clonotype was seen more than once but under ten times. V is TRBV6-6 and J is TRBJ2-5; 7 bases match TRBD1. The V segment lost 5 bases and the J segment 1 base; nucleotides outside the gene matches: 7. Germline CDR1 reads MNHNY; CDR2 reads SVGAGI (reference sequence). The CDR3 extends over 15 amino acids. In DNA, the CDR3 is TGTGCCAGCAGTCCTCCGACAGGGCCCCAAGAGACCCAGTACTTC. This codes for CASSPPTGPQETQYF.

The table lists this clonotype with a count of one. The junction differs from germline at one of its ends, possibly a read error. J is TRBJ1-5 and V is TRBV24-1; D not resolved. The CDR3 consists of 12 residues. Germline V gene lookup returns CDR1 KGHDR and CDR2 SFDVKD. The CDR3 coding sequence is TGTGCCACCGGAGGACTCATTACCGGGGTGTATTTT. Translating it yields CATGGLITGVYF.

Regarding this clonotype: Given a much more abundant clone one base away, this may be a read error. The V and J genes are TRBV11-2 and TRBJ1-4; D is unresolved. V gave up 8 bases and J gave up 5 bases, with 15 bases separating them. Germline-derived CDR1 and CDR2 are SGHAT and FQNNGV. This CDR3 is 14 amino acids long. The CDR3 DNA follows: TGTGCCAGCGGCCCTGCGAACCTGAATGAAAAACTGTTTTTT. It yields the protein CASGPANLNEKLFF.

Turning to this clonotype: One base away lies a much larger clone, so this may be a sequencing read error. The chain uses TRBV10-2 and TRBJ2-7, with a possible D match to TRBD1 (5 bases). The germline gives CDR1 WSHSY, CDR2 SAAADI. This CDR3 has 15 amino acids. Between the trimmed V and J ends, which lost 6 bases and 5 bases, there was a span of 20 bases. This chain's CDR3 is CASSQDVDTSHEQYF. The CDR3 DNA is TGCGCCAGCAGCCAAGACGTGGACACATCCCACGAGCAGTACTTC.

J is TRBJ2-7 and V is TRBV5-5, with 11 bases lining up with TRBD2. Trimming removed 0 bases from V and 4 bases from J; junction bases left unmatched: 9. This CDR3 region has 17 residues. The germline gives CDR1 SGHKS, CDR2 YYEKEE (reference sequence). CDR3 sequence reads: CASSLGLAGGSDYEQYF. DNA of the CDR3: TGTGCCAGCAGCTTGGGTCTAGCGGGAGGAAGCGATTACGAGCAGTACTTC.

The rearrangement uses TRBV24-1 and TRBJ2-6, with D possibly matching TRBD1 (5 bases). Germline V lookup: CDR1 KGHDR, CDR2 SFDVKD. There are 12 residues in the CDR3. Trimming left V 5 bases short and J 14 bases short, with 12 bases between. The CDR3 region has the DNA TGTGCCACCAGTGTCACAGGAGAGCTCCTGACTTTC. Amino acids: CATSVTGELLTF.

At least ten counts were recorded for this clonotype. V and J are TRBV29-1 and TRBJ2-7; 7 bases fit TRBD1. Germline V gene data show CDR1 as SQVTM and CDR2 as ANQGSEA. This CDR3 has 12 amino acids. Germline trimming cut 8 bases from V and 2 bases from J; bases unmatched to any gene: 6. The CDR3 protein is CSTAGTAYEQYF. The CDR3 DNA sequence: TGCAGCACTGCCGGGACAGCCTACGAGCAGTACTTC.

This clonotype was seen many times. The chain joins TRBV24-1 to TRBJ2-2; D is unresolved. Germline V gives CDR1 KGHDR, CDR2 SFDVKD. V lost 4 bases and J lost 0, with 14 bases in between. The length of the CDR3 is 17 residues. CDR3 nucleotide sequence: TGTGCCACCAGTGACCGGAAGACAAGCGCGAACACCGGGGAGCTGTTTTTT. It yields the protein CATSDRKTSANTGELFF.

In its sample, this clonotype was seen many times. The chain employs TRBV20-1 and TRBJ2-7, with 7 nucleotides matching TRBD2. V shed 5 bases, J shed 1 base, and the junction held 5 bases outside the gene matches. The germline V gene has CDR1 DFQATT and CDR2 SNEGSKA (reference sequence). This CDR3 is built from 13 residues. CDR3: CSAPRGSSYEQYF. In nucleotides, the CDR3 is TGCAGTGCTCCTCGCGGGAGTTCCTACGAGCAGTACTTC.

This clonotype occurred many times. The chain joins TRBV7-9 to TRBJ1-4; TRBD1 matches at 11 bases. The ends lost 5 bases at V and 8 bases at J; junction bases unmatched: 13. This CDR3 is built from 17 residues. Germline V lookup: CDR1 SEHNR, CDR2 FQNEAQ (reference sequence). The CDR3, as DNA: TGTGCCAGCAGCGCGCGCCCGTATGGGGACAGGGGGGAAAAACTGTTTTTT. It encodes CASSARPYGDRGEKLFF.

The chain links TRBV7-9 to TRBJ1-1; D not certain. V lost 1 base and J lost 7, with 16 bases in between. Germline CDR1 SEHNR, CDR2 FQNEAQ (reference sequence). The CDR3 loop spans 15 amino acids. The CDR3 protein is CASSLGLGSYVEAFF. The CDR3 DNA reads as TGTGCCAGCAGCTTAGGGTTAGGGTCTTACGTTGAAGCTTTCTTT. The entire variable domain, with the rest obtained from reference TRBV7-9 and TRBJ1-1, is as follows: DTGVSQNPRHKITKRGQNVTFRCDPISEHNRLYWYRQTLGQGPEFLTYFQNEAQLEKSRLLSDRFSAERPKGSFSTLEIQRTEQGDSAMYLCASSLGLGSYVEAFFGQGTRLTVV.

This clonotype was detected many times. The chain employs TRBV10-3 and TRBJ2-7; TRBD1 might be the D (5 bases). Deletions cut 3 bases from V and 5 bases from J, with 14 bases between. The germline gives CDR1 ENHRY, CDR2 SYGVKD. This CDR3 has 14 residues. CDR3 DNA: TGTGCCATCAGTGAAGACAGACTCAACGACGAGCAGTACTTC. Translation: CAISEDRLNDEQYF.

The chain joins TRBV5-1 to TRBJ2-2, with D maybe TRBD2 (5 bases). Per the germline V gene, CDR1 is SGHRS and CDR2 is YFSETQ. The V gene lost 7 bases and the J gene lost 4 bases, with 8 bases spanning the gap. CDR3 length: 12 amino acids. The CDR3 DNA sequence: TGCGCCAGCGGTGGGAGCACCGGGGAGCTGTTTTTT. This gives the protein CASGGSTGELFF.

This clonotype was observed many times. CDR3 sequence (DNA): TGTGCCAGCAGCTTCGACAGGGGAAATGAAAAACTGTTTTTT. It codes for CASSFDRGNEKLFF. This rearrangement joins TRBV7-2 to TRBJ1-4; 8 nucleotides align to TRBD1. Germline-derived CDR1 and CDR2 are SGHTA and FQGNSA. The V segment lost 3 bases and the J segment 5 bases; nucleotides outside the gene matches: 2. The CDR3 loop spans 14 amino acids.

The chain uses TRBV19 and TRBJ2-2, with a weak D call TRBD2 (5 bases). This CDR3 has 15 residues. Germline-derived CDR1 and CDR2 are LNHDA and SQIVND (reference sequence). V lost 3 bases to trimming and J lost 4 bases, with 12 bases between them. CDR3 DNA sequence: TGTGCCAGTAGTATCGAGGGTCGTGTCACCGGGGAGCTGTTTTTT. Protein product: CASSIEGRVTGELFF.

This clonotype was seen at least ten times. This chain joins TRBV7-2 and TRBJ1-5; no clear D. Trimming removed 0 bases from V and 3 bases from J, with 9 bases in between. There are 15 residues in the CDR3. Germline-derived CDR1 and CDR2 are SGHTA and FQGNSA. The CDR3: CASSLAGGVNQPQHF. CDR3 nucleotide sequence: TGTGCCAGCAGCTTAGCCGGCGGTGTCAATCAGCCCCAGCATTTT.

This clonotype was counted once. The junction and the germline gene differ at one end; a read error may be behind it. The chain carries TRBV10-2 and TRBJ1-5, with D perhaps matching TRBD1 (6 bases). In germline, CDR1 is WSHSY, CDR2 SAAADI. The CDR3 consists of 14 residues. CDR3 DNA: TGTGCCAGCAGCCCCCGGGATGGGGGCCAGCCCCAGCATTTT. Its protein product is CASSPRDGGQPQHF.

The table lists this clonotype with many counts. V is TRBV12-3 or TRBV12-4 and J is TRBJ1-1; D gene ambiguous. There are 12 residues in the CDR3. Trimming took off 6 bases at V and 5 bases at J, with 10 bases between the two ends. The CDR3 sequence: CASSRFGTEAFF. In nucleotides, the CDR3 is TGTGCCAGCAGCCGCTTTGGGACTGAAGCTTTCTTT.

This clonotype was found many times. CDR3 sequence: CASSSTSGGSETQYF. The CDR3 DNA follows: TGTGCCAGCAGCTCGACCTCTGGGGGGTCAGAGACCCAGTACTTC. The chain carries TRBV7-9 and TRBJ2-5; D may be TRBD2 (6 bases). CDR1 SEHNR and CDR2 FQNEAQ come from the germline V gene (reference sequence). Trimming took 4 bases from V and 4 from J, leaving 16 bases between them. The CDR3 covers 15 residues.

This clonotype has at least ten counts. The chain has TRBV7-2 and TRBJ1-2, with TRBD1 matching over 8 bases. This CDR3 spans 17 amino acids. The V segment lost 2 bases and the J segment 5 bases; nucleotides outside the gene matches: 13. The V gene's germline CDR1 is SGHTA and CDR2 FQGNSA. In DNA, the CDR3 is TGTGCCAGCAGCTTAAGCTCGTCAGGGACAGGCCTTTATGGCTACACCTTC. This translates into CASSLSSSGTGLYGYTF. The variable domain in full, with the rest retrieved from reference TRBV7-2 and TRBJ1-2, is GAGVSQSPSNKVTEKGKDVELRCDPISGHTALYWYRQSLGQGLEFLIYFQGNSAPDKSGLPSDRFSAERTGGSVSTLTIQRTQQEDSAVYLCASSLSSSGTGLYGYTFGSGTRLTVV.

Ten or more counts support this clonotype. The CDR3 region is CASSFQSPQYF. CDR3 nucleotide sequence: TGTGCCAGCAGCTTTCAGTCGCCCCAGTACTTC. The genes are TRBV7-9 and TRBJ2-5; D gene unclear. Between the trimmed V and J ends, which lost 3 bases and 9 bases, there was a span of 8 bases. The CDR3 extends over 11 amino acids. Germline CDR1 is SEHNR and CDR2 is FQNEAQ (reference sequence).

DNA for the CDR3: TGTGCCAGCAGCTTAAGCGGGAGGGGTTCCGGGGAGCTGTTTTTT. Its translation: CASSLSGRGSGELFF. The rearrangement joins TRBV7-2 to TRBJ2-2; 10 bases line up with TRBD2. This CDR3 contains 15 residues. V was clipped by 2 bases and J by 6 bases; unmatched bases: 3. CDR1 is SGHTA, CDR2 FQGNSA, per germline.

This clonotype was observed many times. The chain uses TRBV2 and TRBJ1-2; D remains ambiguous. The CDR3 is made up of 13 amino acids. Germline V gives CDR1 SNHLY, CDR2 FYNNEI. With 6 bases removed from V and 4 bases from J, the gap between germline ends came to 12 bases. CDR3 sequence reads: CASRAGAGYGYTF. The CDR3 DNA reads as TGTGCCAGCAGGGCAGGTGCGGGCTATGGCTACACCTTC.